The 6 T cell receptor beta chains below all came from one sample that was sequenced in a study of Ad26.COV2.S vaccination and SARS-CoV-2 variants. Profiling relied on immunoSEQ multiplex PCR, and the TCRdb table lists in-frame clones only, not all of them. The data contain 440,000 or so clones, about nine tenths of them seen just once; the ten biggest clones take up under 2%. Stated treatment: roughly 19 received Ad26.COV2.S at low or high dose, single or two shots; about 5 received placebo; per-sample allocation not given. Each sample was drawn 63 days after the first injection (of vaccine or placebo). This sample comprised peripheral blood, obtained in a trial of Ad26.COV2.S vaccine versus placebo. Receptors were obtained from a person between 18 and 65 years old who received the Ad26.COV2.S COVID-19 vaccine or a placebo.

This chain links TRBV27 with TRBJ2-7, with 10 bases matching TRBD2. V gave up 2 bases and J gave up 6 bases; unmatched junction bases: 7. The CDR3 totals 15 residues. The V gene's germline CDR1 is MNHEY and CDR2 SMNVEV (reference sequence). CDR3 region: CASSLRLAGVSEQYF. CDR3 nucleotide sequence: TGTGCCAGCAGTTTACGCCTAGCGGGAGTCTCCGAGCAGTACTTC.

The V call is TRBV28, the J call TRBJ2-7; 11 nucleotides align to TRBD1. J gave up 2 bases and V 6 bases, and 12 bases lay outside the gene matches. This CDR3 is built from 17 residues. Germline CDR1 reads MDHEN; CDR2 reads SYDVKM. CDR3: CASSTLRDRGSPYEQYF. The CDR3 DNA reads as TGTGCCAGCAGCACACTTCGGGACAGGGGGTCCCCCTACGAGCAGTACTTC.

The CDR3 spells CASSVGSGFYNEQFF. The CDR3 DNA sequence: TGTGCCAGCAGCGTAGGAAGCGGGTTCTACAATGAGCAGTTCTTC. V usage is TRBV9 and J usage is TRBJ2-1, with a tentative D call TRBD2 (6 bases). The V end lost 0 bases, the J end lost 3 bases, and 10 bases lay between the germline ends. CDR3 length: 15 residues. Germline V gene sequence: CDR1 SGDLS, CDR2 YYNGEE.

The V gene is TRBV19, the J gene TRBJ2-1; TRBD1 matches at 9 bases. V shed 10 bases, J shed 7 bases, and the junction held 11 bases outside the gene matches. Per germline, CDR1 LNHDA and CDR2 SQIVND (reference sequence). CDR3 length: 14 amino acids. The CDR3 DNA reads as TGTGCCACTAAATTCGGACAGGGGTGGAATGAGCAGTTCTTC. This encodes CATKFGQGWNEQFF.

This chain connects TRBV7-9 to TRBJ2-3; D ambiguous. Looked up from germline, CDR1 is SEHNR and CDR2 is FQNEAQ (reference sequence). The V end lost 3 bases, the J end lost 6 bases, and 10 bases lay between the germline ends. The CDR3 runs to 13 residues. CDR3 DNA: TGTGCCAGCAGCTTCTTCTCCGGCGATACGCAGTATTTT. Protein product: CASSFFSGDTQYF.

The CDR3 DNA is TGTGCCAGCAGCTTAGGTCCCTCCCGGGAAGGGGTCTACGAGCAGTACTTC. Residues: CASSLGPSREGVYEQYF. V is TRBV11-2 and J is TRBJ2-7; either TRBD1 or TRBD2 may fit D (5 bases each). The germline V gene has CDR1 SGHAT and CDR2 FQNNGV. Trimming removed 1 base at V and 3 bases at J, with 19 bases between. The CDR3 is made up of 17 amino acids.